Below are 25 T cell receptor beta chains sequenced from a single sample in a study of T-cell memory formation after mild COVID-19. TCRdb reprocessed the 5' RACE reads with MiXCR, giving one entry per CDR3 protein. The sample shows about 190,000 distinct CDR3 sequences, around 17% of them seen only once. Sequenced material: PBMCs or a T cell subset sorted from them (not recorded which). All receptors derive from an adult woman who had mild COVID-19 (a few samples of this study predate the infection). Cell type and time point are not known.

This clonotype has just a few counts. V gene TRBV6-1 combines with J gene TRBJ1-1; D might be TRBD1 (5 bases). The germline gives CDR1 MNHNS, CDR2 SASEGT. V was trimmed by 8 bases and J by 9 bases, leaving 13 bases between them. This CDR3 has 11 residues. CDR3 coding DNA: TGTGCCAGCTTTCCGGGACTTCAAGCTTTCTTT. Translation: CASFPGLQAFF.

The CDR3 loop is CSARDLGTGNQPQHF. The CDR3 DNA is TGCAGTGCTAGAGATCTGGGGACAGGGAATCAGCCCCAGCATTTT. The chain joins TRBV20-1 to TRBJ1-5; 9 bases line up with TRBD1. V lost 0 bases and J lost 4; bases outside the gene matches: 4. The CDR3 length is 15 residues. Germline lookup yields CDR1 DFQATT and CDR2 SNEGSKA (reference sequence).

This clonotype was recorded a few times. The chain couples TRBV21-1 to TRBJ2-1; TRBD2, as called in the table, went unchecked against the DNA. TRBV21-1 is reported as a pseudogene. The CDR3 loop spans 13 amino acids. CDR3 nucleotide sequence: TGTGCCCCCACCCGGGGGGCCGCAATGAAGCAGTTCTTC. Amino acids: CAPTRGAAMKQFF.

The chain is built from TRBV5-6 and TRBJ2-5; maybe TRBD2 (5 bases). This CDR3 region has 14 residues. V lost 4 bases and J lost 2, with 12 bases in between. The V gene's germline CDR1 is SGHDT and CDR2 YYEEEE. This CDR3 reads CASSRGLIQETQYF. DNA of the CDR3: TGTGCCAGCAGCCGTGGACTCATACAAGAGACCCAGTACTTC.

The sample holds many counts of this clonotype. Germline and junction disagree at one end, which may indicate a read error. The chain carries TRBV7-7 and TRBJ2-2; no firm D call. The germline V gene has CDR1 SSHAT and CDR2 FNYEAQ (reference sequence). This CDR3 has 12 amino acids. CDR3 loop: CASSLTTGELFF. In DNA, the CDR3 is TGTGCTAGCAGCCTTACAACCGGGGAGCTGTTTTTT. Filled out from reference TRBV7-7 and TRBJ2-2, the complete variable domain reads GAGVSQSPRYKVTKRGQDVTLRCDPISSHATLYWYQQALGQGPEFLTYFNYEAQPDKSGLPSDRFSAERPEGSISTLTIQRTEQRDSAMYRCASSLTTGELFFGEGSRLTVL.

This clonotype was detected a few times. The V and J genes are TRBV5-1 and TRBJ2-1, with 9 bases identical to TRBD1. V gave up 2 bases and J gave up 6 bases; unmatched junction bases: 9. Per the germline V gene, CDR1 is SGHRS and CDR2 is YFSETQ. The CDR3 length is 16 residues. In DNA, the CDR3 is TGCGCCAGCAGCTTACATCGGGACAGGGTCATCAATGAGCAGTTCTTC. It codes for CASSLHRDRVINEQFF. Full variable domain (missing parts from reference TRBV5-1 and TRBJ2-1): KAGVTQTPRYLIKTRGQQVTLSCSPISGHRSVSWYQQTPGQGLQFLFEYFSETQRNKGNFPGRFSGRQFSNSRSEMNVSTLELGDSALYLCASSLHRDRVINEQFFGPGTRLTVL.

This chain uses TRBV5-4 with TRBJ2-1; 7 bases agree with TRBD1. Germline trimming cut 0 bases from V and 6 bases from J; bases unmatched to any gene: 6. Germline assignment: CDR1 SGHNT and CDR2 YYREEE (reference sequence). The CDR3 extends over 15 amino acids. The CDR3 DNA sequence: TGTGCCAGCAGCTTGGCTTTAAACAGGGGCAATGAGCAGTTCTTC. As protein: CASSLALNRGNEQFF.

This clonotype showed up many times. This chain uses TRBV3-1 with TRBJ1-2, with 7 bases that match TRBD1. V gave up 4 bases and J gave up 3 bases; unmatched junction bases: 2. Germline V lookup: CDR1 LGHDT, CDR2 YNNKEL (reference sequence). The CDR3 contains 13 residues. Written as DNA, the CDR3 is TGTGCCAGCAGCCGGGACAGTTACTATGGCTACACCTTC. Translated, it gives CASSRDSYYGYTF.

For this clonotype: The junction does not match germline at one end; this may be a read error. The rearrangement joins TRBV30 to TRBJ1-1, with no clear D. The germline gives CDR1 GTSNPN, CDR2 SVGIG (reference sequence). The CDR3 loop spans 12 amino acids. Here the CDR3 reads CARSIGQSEAFF. CDR3 nucleotide sequence: TGTGCCAGGAGTATCGGGCAGTCTGAAGCTTTCTTT. Complete variable domain (other parts from reference TRBV30 and TRBJ1-1): SQTIHQWPATLVQPVGSPLSLECTVEGTSNPNLYWYRQAAGRGLQLLFYSVGIGQISSEVPQNLSASRPQDRQFILSSKKLLLSDSGFYLCARSIGQSEAFFGQGTRLTVV.

CDR3: CASKGGRIDGYTF. The CDR3 nucleotides are TGTGCCAGCAAAGGGGGTAGAATAGATGGCTACACCTTC. The gene calls are TRBV6-1 and TRBJ1-2, with a tentative D call TRBD1 (6 bases). Trimming took off 7 bases at V and 6 bases at J, with 15 bases between the two ends. This CDR3 has 13 amino acids. CDR1 and CDR2 from the germline V gene are MNHNS and SASEGT.

This clonotype was found many times. The V gene is TRBV20-1, the J gene TRBJ1-1, with D uncertain. Germline CDR1 reads DFQATT; CDR2 reads SNEGSKA (reference sequence). This CDR3 region has 10 residues. The CDR3 region has the DNA TGCGGAGCCTACGACACTGAAGCTTTCTTT. Its translation is CGAYDTEAFF.

At least ten counts were recorded for this clonotype. V usage is TRBV7-2 and J usage is TRBJ1-1; D gene uncertain. Germline V gene lookup returns CDR1 SGHTA and CDR2 FQGNSA. Trimming left V 6 bases short and J 2 bases short, with 10 bases between. The CDR3 spans 13 residues. The CDR3 loop is CASSLGSNTEAFF. For the CDR3, the DNA is TGTGCCAGCAGTCTAGGGTCCAACACTGAAGCTTTCTTT.

V and J are TRBV29-1 and TRBJ2-7; D possibly matches TRBD1 or TRBD2 (5 bases each). The length of the CDR3 is 15 residues. The ends were cut back, 7 bases at V and 1 base at J, with 20 bases in the middle. The germline V gene has CDR1 SQVTM and CDR2 ANQGSEA. CDR3 nucleotides: TGCAGCGCTCGACCGTGGGGGACCGGTTCCTACGAGCAGTACTTC. Its protein is CSARPWGTGSYEQYF.

Regarding this clonotype: One junction end disagrees with the germline gene, perhaps due to a read error. This chain links TRBV7-2 with TRBJ1-3, with D tentatively TRBD1 (5 bases). This CDR3 has 16 residues. The germline V gene has CDR1 SGHTA and CDR2 FQGNSA. CDR3 in amino acids: CASSLESGRTGITIYF. Here the CDR3 DNA reads TGTGCCAGCAGCTTAGAATCAGGGCGGACTGGAATCACCATATATTTT.

This clonotype was seen more than once but under ten times. This rearrangement joins TRBV29-1 to TRBJ1-2; D remains ambiguous. CDR1 is SQVTM, CDR2 ANQGSEA, per germline. V shed 4 bases and J shed 8 bases, with 5 bases lying between them. The CDR3 runs 9 residues. As DNA, the CDR3 is TGCAGCGTTGTAGGCGGCTACACCTTC. Its translation is CSVVGGYTF.

This clonotype came up a few times. The gene calls are TRBV3-1 and TRBJ2-7; D gene ambiguous. This CDR3 has 15 amino acids. Germline V CDR1 and CDR2: LGHDT, YNNKEL (reference sequence). The ends were cut back, 0 bases at V and 0 bases at J, with 9 bases in the middle. Here the CDR3 reads CASSQEPSSSYEQYF. Written as DNA, the CDR3 is TGTGCCAGCAGCCAAGAACCTTCCAGCTCCTACGAGCAGTACTTC.

This clonotype was observed once. CDR3 nucleotides: TGTGCCAGCAGCACCCTCACGAACACTGAAGCTTTCTTT. Amino acids: CASSTLTNTEAFF. The J gene is TRBJ1-1, the V gene TRBV27; no reliable D call. V was cut by 6 bases and J by 1 base, with 9 bases left in between. The CDR3 is made up of 13 amino acids. CDR1 is MNHEY, CDR2 SMNVEV, per germline (reference sequence).

The chain uses TRBV12-3 or TRBV12-4 and TRBJ2-7; D possibly corresponds to TRBD2 (6 bases). The CDR3 is 14 amino acids. Trimming pared 7 bases from V and 1 base from J, leaving 14 bases between. The chain's CDR3 is CASTNIGGSYEQYF. The DNA for the CDR3 is TGTGCCAGCACCAATATTGGAGGGTCCTACGAGCAGTACTTC.

This clonotype showed up many times. This sequence joins TRBV25-1 and TRBJ1-1; D is possibly TRBD1 (6 bases). The CDR3 is made up of 14 amino acids. Trimming took off 3 bases at V and 6 bases at J, with 14 bases between the two ends. CDR1 is MGHDK and CDR2 is SYGVNS in the germline V gene. The CDR3 spells CASSEWRDTAEAFF. CDR3 coding DNA: TGTGCCAGCAGTGAGTGGCGGGACACCGCTGAAGCTTTCTTT.

This chain uses TRBV11-2 with TRBJ2-3, with 9 bases lining up with TRBD2. The CDR3 is 18 amino acids. The V segment lost 3 bases and the J segment 0 bases; nucleotides outside the gene matches: 10. Germline CDR1 and CDR2: SGHAT and FQNNGV. CDR3 in amino acids: CASSFTTAAGGSTDTQYF. As DNA, the CDR3 is TGTGCCAGCAGCTTTACCACCGCGGCGGGAGGGAGCACAGATACGCAGTATTTT.

V and J are TRBV27 and TRBJ2-1; 14 nucleotides match TRBD2. This CDR3 has 18 residues. V trimming: 3 bases; J trimming: 0 bases; junction bases outside the gene matches: 4. Looked up from germline, CDR1 is MNHEY and CDR2 is SMNVEV (reference sequence). The CDR3 DNA follows: TGTGCCAGCAGTTTCGGACTAGCGGGAGGCCACTCCTACAATGAGCAGTTCTTC. Its translation is CASSFGLAGGHSYNEQFF.

This rearrangement joins TRBV12-3 or TRBV12-4 to TRBJ2-7, with 8 bases that match TRBD2. V shed 7 bases, J shed 3 bases, and the junction held 5 bases outside the gene matches. This CDR3 is 13 amino acids long. The CDR3 protein is CASTSGGYYEQYF. CDR3 coding DNA: TGTGCCAGCACCTCGGGGGGGTACTACGAGCAGTACTTC.

This clonotype was seen more than once but under ten times. This chain links TRBV20-1 with TRBJ2-7; D perhaps matches TRBD2 (5 bases). Trimming cost V 0 bases and J 5 bases, with 8 bases left between them. The germline V gene has CDR1 DFQATT and CDR2 SNEGSKA (reference sequence). The CDR3 is 12 amino acids. The CDR3 protein is CSAREDYHEQYF. For the CDR3, the DNA is TGCAGTGCTAGAGAAGACTATCACGAGCAGTACTTC.

This clonotype has more than one count but fewer than ten. The V gene is TRBV20-1, the J gene TRBJ1-1, with D possibly being TRBD1 (5 bases). The CDR3 has 14 residues. Germline V gives CDR1 DFQATT, CDR2 SNEGSKA (reference sequence). Between the trimmed V and J ends, which lost 4 bases and 4 bases, there was a span of 16 bases. CDR3 in DNA: TGCAGTGCTATCACGGGGCCCCCGAGCACTGAAGCTTTCTTT. Amino acids: CSAITGPPSTEAFF.

This clonotype was counted between two and nine times. The chain combines TRBV21-1 with TRBJ2-7. TRBV21-1 is a listed pseudogene. The CDR3 covers 15 residues. CDR3 nucleotides: TGTGCCAGCAGCAAAAAGCAGCTGGACTCCTACGAGCAGTACTTC. Translation: CASSKKQLDSYEQYF.